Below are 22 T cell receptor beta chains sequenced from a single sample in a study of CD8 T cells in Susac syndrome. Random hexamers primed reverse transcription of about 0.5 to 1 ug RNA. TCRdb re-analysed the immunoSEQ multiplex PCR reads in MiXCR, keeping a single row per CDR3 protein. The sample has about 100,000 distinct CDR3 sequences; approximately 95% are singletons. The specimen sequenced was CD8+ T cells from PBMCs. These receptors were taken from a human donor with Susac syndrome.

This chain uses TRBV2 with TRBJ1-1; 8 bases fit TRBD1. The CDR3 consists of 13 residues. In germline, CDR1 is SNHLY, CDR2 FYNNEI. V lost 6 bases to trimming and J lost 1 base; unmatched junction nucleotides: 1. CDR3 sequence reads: CASSDRGNTEAFF. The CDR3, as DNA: TGTGCCAGCAGCGACAGGGGGAACACTGAAGCTTTCTTT.

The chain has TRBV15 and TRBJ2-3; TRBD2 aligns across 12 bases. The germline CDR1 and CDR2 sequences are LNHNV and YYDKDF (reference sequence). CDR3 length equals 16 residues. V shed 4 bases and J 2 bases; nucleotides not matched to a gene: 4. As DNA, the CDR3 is TGTGCCACCAGCACCCGACTAGCGGGAGACACAGATACGCAGTATTTT. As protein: CATSTRLAGDTDTQYF.

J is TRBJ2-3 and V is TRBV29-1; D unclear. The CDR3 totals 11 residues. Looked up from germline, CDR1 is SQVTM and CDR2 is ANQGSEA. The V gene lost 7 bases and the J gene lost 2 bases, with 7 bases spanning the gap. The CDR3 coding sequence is TGCAGCGGCATCCACACAGATACGCAGTATTTT. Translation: CSGIHTDTQYF.

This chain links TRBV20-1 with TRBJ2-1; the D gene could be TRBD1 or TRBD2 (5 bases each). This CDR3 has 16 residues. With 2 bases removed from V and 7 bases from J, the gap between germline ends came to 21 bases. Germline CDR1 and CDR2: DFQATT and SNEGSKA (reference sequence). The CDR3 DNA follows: TGCAGTGCTAGACCCGGGGAACTGACGGACAATAATGAGCAGTTCTTC. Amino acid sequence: CSARPGELTDNNEQFF.

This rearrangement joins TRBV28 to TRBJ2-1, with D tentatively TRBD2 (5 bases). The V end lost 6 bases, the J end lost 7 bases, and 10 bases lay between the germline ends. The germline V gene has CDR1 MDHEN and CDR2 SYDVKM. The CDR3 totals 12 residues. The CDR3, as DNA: TGTGCCAGCAGGCGAGGCGGGAATGAGCAGTTCTTC. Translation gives CASRRGGNEQFF.

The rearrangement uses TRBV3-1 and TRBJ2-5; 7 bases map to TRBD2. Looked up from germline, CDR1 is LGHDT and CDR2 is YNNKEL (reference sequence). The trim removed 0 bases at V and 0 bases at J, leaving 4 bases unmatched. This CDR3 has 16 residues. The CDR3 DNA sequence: TGTGCCAGCAGCCAAGACGGCGGGGGTTACCAAGAGACCCAGTACTTC. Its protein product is CASSQDGGGYQETQYF.

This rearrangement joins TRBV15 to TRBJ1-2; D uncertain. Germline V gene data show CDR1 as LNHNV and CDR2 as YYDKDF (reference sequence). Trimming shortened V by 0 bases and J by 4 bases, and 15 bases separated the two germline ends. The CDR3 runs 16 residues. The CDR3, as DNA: TGTGCCACCAGCAGAGATAGTCTGGAGGCAGCCTATGGCTACACCTTC. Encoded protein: CATSRDSLEAAYGYTF.

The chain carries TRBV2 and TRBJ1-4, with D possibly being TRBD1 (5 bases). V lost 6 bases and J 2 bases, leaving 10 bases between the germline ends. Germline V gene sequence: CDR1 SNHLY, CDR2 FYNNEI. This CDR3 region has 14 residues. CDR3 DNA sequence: TGTGCCAGCAGGAAGACAGTCACTAATGAAAAACTGTTTTTT. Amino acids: CASRKTVTNEKLFF.

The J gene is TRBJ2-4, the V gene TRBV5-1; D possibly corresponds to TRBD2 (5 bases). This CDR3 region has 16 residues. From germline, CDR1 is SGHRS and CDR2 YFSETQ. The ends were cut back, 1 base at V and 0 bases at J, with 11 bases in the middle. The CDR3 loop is CASSLPLEGAKNIQYF. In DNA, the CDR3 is TGCGCCAGCAGCTTGCCGTTAGAGGGAGCCAAAAACATTCAGTACTTC.

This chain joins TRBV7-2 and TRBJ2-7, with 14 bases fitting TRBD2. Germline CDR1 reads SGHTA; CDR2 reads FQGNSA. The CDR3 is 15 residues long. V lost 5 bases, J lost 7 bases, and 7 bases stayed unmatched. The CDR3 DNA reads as TGTGCCAGCAGCACCGGGACTAGCGGGAGAGGAGAGCAGTACTTC. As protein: CASSTGTSGRGEQYF.

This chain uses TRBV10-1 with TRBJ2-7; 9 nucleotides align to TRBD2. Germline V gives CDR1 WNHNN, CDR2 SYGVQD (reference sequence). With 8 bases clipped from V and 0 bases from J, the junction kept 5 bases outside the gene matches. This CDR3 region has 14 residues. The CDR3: CASSSGGTSYEQYF. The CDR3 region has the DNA TGCGCCAGCTCCAGCGGGGGGACCTCCTACGAGCAGTACTTC.

In DNA form, the CDR3 reads TGTGCCAGCACCCCAAGTGGAAAGGGGACCCAGTACTTC. It yields the protein CASTPSGKGTQYF. The J gene is TRBJ2-5, the V gene TRBV3-1; D is unclear. Trimming took off 7 bases at V and 7 bases at J, with 16 bases between the two ends. The CDR3 length is 13 residues. Germline V gene lookup returns CDR1 LGHDT and CDR2 YNNKEL (reference sequence).

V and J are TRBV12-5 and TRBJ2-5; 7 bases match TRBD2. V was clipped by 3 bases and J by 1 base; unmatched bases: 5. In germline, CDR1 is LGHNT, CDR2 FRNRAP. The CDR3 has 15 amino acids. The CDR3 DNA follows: TGTGCTAGTGGTTTTCATCGGGGGGTCCAAGAGACCCAGTACTTC. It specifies CASGFHRGVQETQYF.

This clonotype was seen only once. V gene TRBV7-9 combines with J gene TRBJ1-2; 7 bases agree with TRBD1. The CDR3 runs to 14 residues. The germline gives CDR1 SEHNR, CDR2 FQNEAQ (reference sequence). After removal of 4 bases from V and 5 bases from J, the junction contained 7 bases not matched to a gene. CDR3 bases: TGTGCCAGCAGCTCCGGCGCAGGGGGATATGGCTACACCTTC. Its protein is CASSSGAGGYGYTF. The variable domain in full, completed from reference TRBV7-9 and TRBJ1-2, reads DTGVSQNPRHKITKRGQNVTFRCDPISEHNRLYWYRQTLGQGPEFLTYFQNEAQLEKSRLLSDRFSAERPKGSFSTLEIQRTEQGDSAMYLCASSSGAGGYGYTFGSGTRLTVV.

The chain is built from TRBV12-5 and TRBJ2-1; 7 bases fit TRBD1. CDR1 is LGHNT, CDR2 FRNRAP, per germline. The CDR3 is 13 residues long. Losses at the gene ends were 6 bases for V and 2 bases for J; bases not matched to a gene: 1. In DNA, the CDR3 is TGTGCTAGTGGCCAGGGGGCCTACAATGAGCAGTTCTTC. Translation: CASGQGAYNEQFF. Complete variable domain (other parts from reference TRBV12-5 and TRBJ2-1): DARVTQTPRHKVTEMGQEVTMRCQPILGHNTVFWYRQTMMQGLELLAYFRNRAPLDDSGMPKDRFSAEMPDATLATLKIQPSEPRDSAVYFCASGQGAYNEQFFGPGTRLTVL.

CDR3 residues: CASSQILGRGPGTDTQYF. CDR3 coding DNA: TGCGCCAGCAGCCAAATCCTGGGGAGGGGCCCGGGCACAGATACGCAGTATTTT. The chain has TRBV4-1 and TRBJ2-3; 7 nucleotides align to TRBD2. Germline CDR1 reads MGHRA; CDR2 reads YSYEKL. The CDR3 has 18 residues. Trimming cost V 2 bases and J 1 base; bases outside gene matches: 12.

The CDR3 sequence is CASRSRGSTNYGYTF. The DNA for the CDR3 is TGTGCCAGCAGATCCCGTGGGAGCACTAACTATGGCTACACCTTC. The V gene is TRBV7-2, the J gene TRBJ1-2; D not resolved. In germline, CDR1 is SGHTA, CDR2 FQGNSA. Trimming shortened V by 6 bases and J by 0 bases, and 14 bases separated the two germline ends. The CDR3 totals 15 residues. The complete variable domain, with remaining parts taken from reference TRBV7-2 and TRBJ1-2, reads GAGVSQSPSNKVTEKGKDVELRCDPISGHTALYWYRQSLGQGLEFLIYFQGNSAPDKSGLPSDRFSAERTGGSVSTLTIQRTQQEDSAVYLCASRSRGSTNYGYTFGSGTRLTVV.

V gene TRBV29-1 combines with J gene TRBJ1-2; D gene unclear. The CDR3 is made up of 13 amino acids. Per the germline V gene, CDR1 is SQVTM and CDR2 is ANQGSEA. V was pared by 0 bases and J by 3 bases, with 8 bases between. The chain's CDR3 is CSVEDRTDYGYTF. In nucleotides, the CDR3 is TGCAGCGTTGAAGATCGAACAGACTATGGCTACACCTTC.

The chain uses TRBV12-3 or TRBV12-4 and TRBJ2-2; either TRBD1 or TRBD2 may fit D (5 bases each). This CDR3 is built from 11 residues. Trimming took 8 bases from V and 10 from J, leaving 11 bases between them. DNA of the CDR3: TGTGCCAGCCAGGGACCAGAGGAGCTGTTTTTT. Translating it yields CASQGPEELFF.

DNA of the CDR3: TGCGCCAGCAGCCCCACCAGGAGTGGGTTGGGGGAGACCCAGTACTTC. Translated: CASSPTRSGLGETQYF. The rearrangement links TRBV5-1 to TRBJ2-5; D gene ambiguous. Trimming stripped 4 bases from V and 5 bases from J, with 21 bases between. The length of the CDR3 is 16 residues. CDR1 and CDR2 from the germline V gene are SGHRS and YFSETQ.

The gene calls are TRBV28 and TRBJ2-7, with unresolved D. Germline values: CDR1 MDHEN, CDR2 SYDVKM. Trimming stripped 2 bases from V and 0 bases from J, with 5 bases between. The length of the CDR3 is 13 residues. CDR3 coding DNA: TGTGCCAGCAGTTTAAGGAGCTCCTACGAGCAGTACTTC. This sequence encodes CASSLRSSYEQYF.

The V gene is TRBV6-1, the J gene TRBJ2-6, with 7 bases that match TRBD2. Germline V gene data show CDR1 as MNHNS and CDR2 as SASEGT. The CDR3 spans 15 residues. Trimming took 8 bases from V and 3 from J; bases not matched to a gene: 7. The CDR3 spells CASLGGIGGANVLTF. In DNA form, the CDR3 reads TGTGCCAGCCTGGGGGGGATAGGTGGGGCCAACGTCCTGACTTTC.